The rows below give T cell receptor beta chains drawn from one sample of a study of vaccination and CD4 T cells after COVID-19. TCRdb analysed the PCR reads with MiXCR anew, one entry per CDR3 protein. Of fewer than 25,000 distinct CDR3 sequences detected, about 38% appear once; the ten largest clones hold 14%. These receptors have no identified antigens. The sequenced material came from cultured CD4+ T cells from blood. The receptors were gathered from a human donor with COVID-19. Each CDR3 is given with its conserved first and last residue. The D gene is left open where the match is weak. Only some rows state a clone size, as once, few, many or a class for expanded clones.

NA,TRBV21-1,TRBJ1-6,NA,TGTGCCAGCAGCAATCTTCCAGGGGACATTAATTCACCCCTCCACTTT,CASSNLPGDINSPLHF
NA,TRBV7-6,TRBJ1-3,TRBD1,TGTGCCAGCAGCTTAAAAGATTGGGGCAGGGGGCGCATGGACTCTGGAAACACCATATATTTT,CASSLKDWGRGRMDSGNTIYF
NA,TRBV19,TRBJ1-5,TRBD1,TGTGCCAGTACCGACAGGGCCGGCAATCAGCCCCAGCATTTT,CASTDRAGNQPQHF
few,TRBV11-1,TRBJ1-5,NA,TGTGCCAGCAGCAATGGGGACGGTCAGCCCCAGCATTTT,CASSNGDGQPQHF
NA,TRBV30,TRBJ2-1,TRBD1,TGTGCCTGGAGTGTTAGAACCGGGACAGGGAACAATGAGCAGTTCTTC,CAWSVRTGTGNNEQFF
NA,TRBV15,TRBJ2-1,NA,TGTGCCACCAGCAGGACTAGGAACGGTAATGAGCAGTTCTTC,CATSRTRNGNEQFF
few,TRBV20-1,TRBJ2-5,NA,TGCAGTGCGACCGTGGGGGCCCAAGAGACCCAGTACTTC,CSATVGAQETQYF
few,TRBV27,TRBJ1-6,NA,TGTGCCAGCAGTTTATCGGGGCCCATAGATAATTCACCCCTCCACTTT,CASSLSGPIDNSPLHF
once,TRBV6-2/TRBV6-3,TRBJ1-2,NA,TGTGCCAGCAGTCAAGAACGGAGTGCGGGCTATCGGGGCTACACCTTC,CASSQERSAGYRGYTF
NA,TRBV6-5,TRBJ2-7,TRBD1,TGTGCCAGCAGTTACTCCGACAGGGGGACCGCCTACGAGCAGTACTTC,CASSYSDRGTAYEQYF
NA,TRBV7-2,TRBJ2-7,NA,TGTGCCAGCAGCTTAACCCATCGATCACAATACGAGCAGTACTTC,CASSLTHRSQYEQYF
NA,TRBV30,TRBJ1-5,NA,TGTGCCTGGAGTCCACGTAGCAATCAGCCCCAGCATTTT,CAWSPRSNQPQHF
NA,TRBV6-5,TRBJ2-7,TRBD1,TGTGCCAGCAGTTACTCGGGACAGGGTCCCTCCTACGAGCAGTACTTC,CASSYSGQGPSYEQYF
NA,TRBV9,TRBJ2-3,TRBD2,TGTGCCAGCAGCGTTGGAATAGCGGGGGCCAGCACAGATACGCAGTATTTT,CASSVGIAGASTDTQYF
NA,TRBV5-6,TRBJ1-1,NA,TGTGCCAGCAGTCCCCTGGGGTACACTGAAGCTTTCTTT,CASSPLGYTEAFF
few,TRBV15,TRBJ1-3,NA,TGTGCCACCAGCAGAGTAGGAGGTTTCGGAAACACCATATATTTT,CATSRVGGFGNTIYF
NA,TRBV10-3,TRBJ2-7,TRBD1,TGTGCCATCAGTGACACAGCGCAGGGGGCTAAGGGAGAGCAGTACTTC,CAISDTAQGAKGEQYF
NA,TRBV20-1,TRBJ1-5,NA,TGCAGTGCTAGAGATTCAGGCCGGAGCCTTAATCAGCCCCAGCATTTT,CSARDSGRSLNQPQHF
few,TRBV30,TRBJ1-1,TRBD1,TGTGCCGGGACCGGGACAGCGAACACTGAAGCTTTCTTT,CAGTGTANTEAFF
few,TRBV7-9,TRBJ1-4,TRBD1,TGTGCCAGCAGACTGGCAGGGGGTGAAAAACTGTTTTTT,CASRLAGGEKLFF
NA,TRBV15,TRBJ2-3,NA,TGTGCCACCAAGGGGGGATTCAGCACAGATACGCAGTATTTT,CATKGGFSTDTQYF
few,TRBV7-9,TRBJ1-6,NA,TGTGCCAGCAGCTTAGGAGTCCAGGGGACCCCACGAAGAACCTATAATTCACCCCTCCACTTT,CASSLGVQGTPRRTYNSPLHF
NA,TRBV6-1,TRBJ2-5,TRBD1,TGTGCCAGCACGGTCAGGGACAGGGGGATGAAGACCCAGTACTTC,CASTVRDRGMKTQYF
NA,TRBV7-9,TRBJ1-6,TRBD1,TGTGCCAGCAGCCCCAGGGGGGGCCCAGGTTCACCCCTCCACTTT,CASSPRGGPGSPLHF